The 16 T cell receptor beta chains listed next were all sequenced from one sample in a study of identical twins. TCRdb re-called the 5' RACE reads with MiXCR, one entry per CDR3 protein. The repertoire consists of hundreds of thousands of distinct CDR3 sequences, with about 8.3% occurring once and the leading ten covering about 2.1%. These data were likewise used in another study, on yellow fever vaccine responses in identical twins.

The source material was memory (CD45RO+) T cells sorted from blood. The source is a woman aged 18-35 years in good health.

The J gene is TRBJ2-1, the V gene TRBV29-1; D not resolved. V lost 4 bases, J lost 2 bases, and 6 bases lay in between. Germline CDR1 reads SQVTM; CDR2 reads ANQGSEA. CDR3 length: 12 amino acids. CDR3: CSVGAAYNEQFF. DNA for the CDR3: TGCAGCGTTGGGGCGGCCTACAATGAGCAGTTCTTC.

This clonotype came up many times. V usage is TRBV2 and J usage is TRBJ2-2, with a possible D match to TRBD1 (6 bases). This CDR3 contains 13 residues. The V gene lost 1 base and the J gene lost 7 bases, with 7 bases spanning the gap. Germline CDR1 and CDR2: SNHLY and FYNNEI. CDR3 sequence reads: CASSEGGLGELFF. The CDR3 DNA reads as TGTGCCAGCAGTGAAGGGGGGCTCGGGGAGCTGTTTTTT.

This clonotype has only a few counts. The chain recombines TRBV5-1 with TRBJ1-2; TRBD1 might be the D (6 bases). V dropped 0 bases and J dropped 4 bases, with 16 bases sitting between them. Germline values: CDR1 SGHRS, CDR2 YFSETQ. The CDR3 extends over 16 amino acids. CDR3 nucleotide sequence: TGCGCCAGCAGCTTGGGTGGCCCAGGGGCGCTCTATGGCTACACCTTC. Translating it yields CASSLGGPGALYGYTF.

This clonotype was counted between two and nine times. This chain connects TRBV27 to TRBJ2-2; TRBD1 aligns across 9 bases. The CDR3 contains 18 residues. Germline V gives CDR1 MNHEY, CDR2 SMNVEV (reference sequence). The V segment lost 4 bases and the J segment 3 bases; nucleotides outside the gene matches: 12. CDR3 protein: CASSWRLNRGRDTGELFF. DNA of the CDR3: TGTGCCAGCAGTTGGCGCCTGAACAGGGGGCGTGACACCGGGGAGCTGTTTTTT.

This clonotype was observed a handful of times. The chain carries TRBV7-9 and TRBJ2-3, with a possible D match to TRBD1 (6 bases). Per the germline V gene, CDR1 is SEHNR and CDR2 is FQNEAQ (reference sequence). Trimming left V 1 base short and J 0 bases short, with 8 bases between. There are 15 residues in the CDR3. Written as DNA, the CDR3 is TGTGCCAGCAGCTTAGTGGACAGTAGCACAGATACGCAGTATTTT. This sequence encodes CASSLVDSSTDTQYF.

This clonotype was seen at least ten times. The chain employs TRBV12-3 or TRBV12-4 and TRBJ2-7; TRBD2 agrees at 11 bases. V shed 5 bases, J shed 2 bases, and the junction held 5 bases outside the gene matches. This CDR3 has 15 amino acids. CDR3 amino acids: CASSATSGGPYEQYF. The CDR3 DNA reads as TGTGCCAGCAGTGCAACTAGCGGGGGCCCCTACGAGCAGTACTTC.

V usage is TRBV5-1 and J usage is TRBJ2-7, with a possible D match to TRBD2 (6 bases). From germline, CDR1 is SGHRS and CDR2 YFSETQ. V dropped 4 bases and J dropped 0 bases, with 14 bases sitting between them. CDR3 length: 15 amino acids. The CDR3 DNA reads TGCGCCAGCAGCCCATCGGGGGATACCTCCTACGAGCAGTACGTC. This sequence encodes CASSPSGDTSYEQYV.

This clonotype occurred many times. A junction boundary mismatches the germline segment, possibly from a read error. V and J are TRBV12-3 or TRBV12-4 and TRBJ2-1; 10 positions match TRBD2. This CDR3 is built from 15 residues. As DNA, the CDR3 is TGTGCCAGCAGTCTAGCGGGGGCCACGTACAATGAGCAGTTCTTC. Translated, it gives CASSLAGATYNEQFF.

This clonotype has a count of ten or more. The chain employs TRBV29-1 and TRBJ1-1, with D unclear. Germline CDR1 SQVTM, CDR2 ANQGSEA. V was pared by 7 bases and J by 2 bases, with 11 bases between. The CDR3 covers 12 residues. The CDR3 loop is CSATDTNTEAFF. CDR3 in DNA: TGCAGCGCCACAGATACAAACACTGAAGCTTTCTTT.

The chain recombines TRBV3-1 with TRBJ1-3; 8 positions agree with TRBD1. The CDR3 extends over 14 amino acids. V lost 5 bases, J lost 4 bases, and 4 bases stayed unmatched. Germline lookup yields CDR1 LGHDT and CDR2 YNNKEL (reference sequence). DNA for the CDR3: TGTGCCAGCAGCACCAGACAGGGGGGAAACACCATATATTTT. Protein sequence: CASSTRQGGNTIYF.

In its sample, this clonotype was seen many times. The chain joins TRBV6-5 to TRBJ1-2; D call uncertain. The CDR3 is 16 residues long. V lost 4 bases, J lost 0 bases, and 15 bases lay in between. Germline V lookup: CDR1 MNHEY, CDR2 SVGAGI. CDR3 bases: TGTGCCAGCAGTTTTCGCTGGACCGGAGCTAACTATGGCTACACCTTC. Its protein product is CASSFRWTGANYGYTF.

This clonotype was observed many times. V is TRBV7-9 and J is TRBJ2-1; D is ambiguous. This CDR3 has 11 residues. Germline V CDR1 and CDR2: SEHNR, FQNEAQ (reference sequence). Between the trimmed V and J ends, which lost 2 bases and 9 bases, there was a span of 5 bases. In DNA form, the CDR3 reads TGTGCCAGCAGCTTACAGGCTGAGCAGTTCTTC. Protein sequence: CASSLQAEQFF. The full variable domain, its missing parts supplied by reference TRBV7-9 and TRBJ2-1, is DTGVSQNPRHKITKRGQNVTFRCDPISEHNRLYWYRQTLGQGPEFLTYFQNEAQLEKSRLLSDRFSAERPKGSFSTLEIQRTEQGDSAMYLCASSLQAEQFFGPGTRLTVL.

This clonotype was counted between two and nine times. The CDR3 region is CATSRDGTDTQYF. CDR3 DNA sequence: TGTGCCACCAGCAGAGATGGCACAGATACGCAGTATTTT. This chain connects TRBV15 to TRBJ2-3; unclear D gene. V was shortened by 0 bases and J by 1 base, with 2 bases between the two germline ends. CDR3 length equals 13 residues. In germline, CDR1 is LNHNV, CDR2 YYDKDF (reference sequence).

This clonotype was picked up many times. Written as DNA, the CDR3 is TGCAGTGCGACCCCACCGGGGGGCGGCACAGATACGCAGTATTTT. As protein: CSATPPGGGTDTQYF. This chain uses TRBV20-1 with TRBJ2-3; D might be TRBD2 (7 bases). Trimming cost V 6 bases and J 1 base, with 17 bases left between them. Per germline, CDR1 DFQATT and CDR2 SNEGSKA (reference sequence). CDR3 length: 15 amino acids.

The chain employs TRBV24-1 and TRBJ2-2; 7 bases are shared with TRBD2. This CDR3 comprises 15 residues. Per germline, CDR1 KGHDR and CDR2 SFDVKD. The V and J ends lost 6 bases and 8 bases, in that order; junction bases with no gene match: 11. DNA of the CDR3: TGTGCCACCAGTCTACGGGAGGACCTCCGTGGGGAGCTGTTTTTT. As protein: CATSLREDLRGELFF.

This chain joins TRBV25-1 and TRBJ2-2, with unresolved D. The V and J ends lost 3 bases and 6 bases respectively, with 5 bases between them. The germline V gene encodes CDR1 MGHDK and CDR2 SYGVNS. This CDR3 has 12 residues. CDR3 amino acids: CASSDLAGELFF. CDR3 bases: TGTGCCAGCAGTGATCTCGCCGGGGAGCTGTTTTTT.